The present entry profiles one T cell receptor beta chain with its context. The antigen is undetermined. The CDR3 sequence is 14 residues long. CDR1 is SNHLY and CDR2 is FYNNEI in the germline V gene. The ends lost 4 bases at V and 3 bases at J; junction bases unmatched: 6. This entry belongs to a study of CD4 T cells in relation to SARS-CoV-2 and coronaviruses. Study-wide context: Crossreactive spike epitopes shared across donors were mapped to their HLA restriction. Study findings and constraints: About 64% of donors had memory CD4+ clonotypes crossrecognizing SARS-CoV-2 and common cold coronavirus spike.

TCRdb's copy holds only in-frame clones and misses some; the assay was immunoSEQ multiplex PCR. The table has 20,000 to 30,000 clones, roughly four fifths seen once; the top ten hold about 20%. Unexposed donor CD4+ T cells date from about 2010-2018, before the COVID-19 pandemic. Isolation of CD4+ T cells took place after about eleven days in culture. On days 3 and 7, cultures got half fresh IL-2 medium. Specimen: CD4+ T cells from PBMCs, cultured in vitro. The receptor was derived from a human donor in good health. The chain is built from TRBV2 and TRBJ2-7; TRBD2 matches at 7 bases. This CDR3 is CASSVPAGDYEQYF. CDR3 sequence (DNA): TGTGCCAGCAGTGTCCCCGCGGGAGACTACGAGCAGTACTTC.